The clone carrying this T cell receptor beta chain was seen at least ten times. With iRepertoire HTBI primers and Arm-PCR of CDR3 regions, TCR beta libraries were built. One entry per CDR3 protein, called by TCRdb with MiXCR from the multiplex PCR reads. The sample has about 560,000 distinct CDR3 sequences, 15% to 20% seen once. This record comes from a study of regulatory T cells in long-lasting Graves disease. The time point here: newly diagnosed GD, antithyroid drugs for less than 3 months. The TCR library used RNA extracted from PBMCs. The germline CDR1 and CDR2 sequences are MNHEY and SMNVEV (reference sequence). J lost 7 bases, V lost 6 bases, and 17 bases had no gene match. There are 17 residues in the CDR3. This same sample was also taken into another study, of T cells in Graves' hyperthyroidism and ophthalmopathy.

The TCR sequence derives from a man aged 18 to 30 with Graves disease. Sample: peripheral blood mononuclear cells (PBMCs), taken at new diagnosis, from a patient treated with antithyroid drugs. V usage is TRBV27 and J usage is TRBJ2-1; 8 nucleotides match TRBD2. CDR3 sequence reads: CASSHERPGLDFNEQFF. The CDR3 coding sequence is TGTGCCAGCAGCCACGAGCGACCGGGACTAGATTTTAATGAGCAGTTCTTC.